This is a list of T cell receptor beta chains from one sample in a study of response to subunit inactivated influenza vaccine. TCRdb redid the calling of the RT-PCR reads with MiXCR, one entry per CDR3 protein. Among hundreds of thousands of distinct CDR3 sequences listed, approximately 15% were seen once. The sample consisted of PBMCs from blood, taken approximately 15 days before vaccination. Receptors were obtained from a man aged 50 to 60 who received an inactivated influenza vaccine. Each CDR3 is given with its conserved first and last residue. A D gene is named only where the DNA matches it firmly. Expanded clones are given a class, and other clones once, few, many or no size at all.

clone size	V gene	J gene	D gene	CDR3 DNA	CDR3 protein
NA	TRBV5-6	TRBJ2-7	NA	TGTGCCAGCAGCATTCGGCAGGGCGGCGAGCAGTACTTC	CASSIRQGGEQYF
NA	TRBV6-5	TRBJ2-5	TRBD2	TGTGCCAGCAGTTACACTAGCGGAAAAGAGACCCAGTACTTC	CASSYTSGKETQYF
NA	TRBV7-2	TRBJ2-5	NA	TGTGCCAGCAGCTCGGGACGGGGAACGGAAGAGACCCAGTACTTC	CASSSGRGTEETQYF
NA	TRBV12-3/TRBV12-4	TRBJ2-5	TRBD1	TGTGCCAGCAGTCCGGGGCAGGGGGTCTTGAACCAAGAGACCCAGTACTTC	CASSPGQGVLNQETQYF
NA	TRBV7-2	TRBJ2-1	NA	TGTGCCAGCAGCCTAAACAGAAATGAGCAGTTCTTC	CASSLNRNEQFF
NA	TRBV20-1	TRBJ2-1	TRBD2	TGCAGTGCTAGCCAGCGGGGGGGCTCCTACAATGAGCAGTTCTTC	CSASQRGGSYNEQFF
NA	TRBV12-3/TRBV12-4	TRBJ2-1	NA	TGTGCCAGCAGTTTATTAGTGTACAATGAGCAGTTCTTC	CASSLLVYNEQFF
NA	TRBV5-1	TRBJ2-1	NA	TGCGCCAGCAGCTTGCTTTTCGGGACCCAGGGGTCCAATGAGCAGTTCTTC	CASSLLFGTQGSNEQFF
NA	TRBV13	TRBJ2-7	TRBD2	TGTGCCAGCAGCTCGACAGCGGGATCTAGGCACGAGCAGTACTTC	CASSSTAGSRHEQYF
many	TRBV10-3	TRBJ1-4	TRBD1	TGTGCCATCAGGGGACAGGGAACTAATGAAAAACTGTTTTTT	CAIRGQGTNEKLFF
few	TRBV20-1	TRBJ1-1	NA	TGCAGTGCCGATCAGTCTGCCAACACTGAAGCTTTCTTT	CSADQSANTEAFF
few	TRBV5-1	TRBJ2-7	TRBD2	TGCGCCAGCAGCTGGCGGGGGGCAGTCTACGAGCAGTACTTC	CASSWRGAVYEQYF
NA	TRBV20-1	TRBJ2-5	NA	TGCAGTGCTAGGGGTACAGGGGGGGAAGAGACCCCGTACTTC	CSARGTGGEETPYF
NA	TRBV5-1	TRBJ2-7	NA	TGCGCCAGCAGGATAGACAACTACTACGAGCAGTACTTC	CASRIDNYYEQYF
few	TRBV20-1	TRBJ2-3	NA	TGTTCTCCCGGGCGGGGAAGAGATACGCAGTATTTT	CSPGRGRDTQYF
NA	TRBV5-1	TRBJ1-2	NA	TGCGCCAGCAGCTTGGAGGGGATGGACTATGGCTACACCTTC	CASSLEGMDYGYTF
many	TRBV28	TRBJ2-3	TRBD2	TGTGCCAGCAGTTTTGGACTAGCAAGAGATACGCAGTATTTT	CASSFGLARDTQYF
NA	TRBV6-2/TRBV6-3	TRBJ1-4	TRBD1	TGTGCCAGCAAGCAAGGGACAGTCAATGAAAAACTGTTTTTT	CASKQGTVNEKLFF
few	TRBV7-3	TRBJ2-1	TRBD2	TGTGCCAGCAGCTCGCGCGGGGGGACGCTCGCCAATGAGCAGTTCTTC	CASSSRGGTLANEQFF
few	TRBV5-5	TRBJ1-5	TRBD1	TGTGCCAGCAGCGACGGGACAGGGGGCAAGAGGTCCCAGCATTTT	CASSDGTGGKRSQHF
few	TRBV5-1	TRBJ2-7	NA	TGCGCCAGCAGCCTCGACTGGGGAACCGAGCAGTACTTC	CASSLDWGTEQYF
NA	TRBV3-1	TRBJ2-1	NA	TGTGCCAGCAGCCAAGGGACTCACAATGAGCAGTTCTTC	CASSQGTHNEQFF
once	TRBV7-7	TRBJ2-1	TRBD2	TGTGCTAGCAGCTTAGAGCCCCCCGTAGCGGGAGGTAACAATGAGCAGTTCTTC	CASSLEPPVAGGNNEQFF
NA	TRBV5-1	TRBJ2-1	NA	TGCGCCAGCAGTCTGGAGCCGGTGTCTAGGCGGTCCTACAATGAGCAGTTCTTC	CASSLEPVSRRSYNEQFF
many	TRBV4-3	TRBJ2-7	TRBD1	TGCGCCAGCAGCCAAGGGACGGGGACAGGTTACGAGCAGTACTTC	CASSQGTGTGYEQYF
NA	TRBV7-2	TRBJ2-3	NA	TGTGCCAGCAGCTTCATTTTAGGTTATCGGTCAGATACGCAGTATTTT	CASSFILGYRSDTQYF
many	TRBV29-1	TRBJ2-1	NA	TGCAGCGTTGGTGGGCAAACTAAGGGCAATGAGCAGTTCTTC	CSVGGQTKGNEQFF
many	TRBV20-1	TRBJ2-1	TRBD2	TGCAGTGCTAGAGATCGCGGGAGGGCCGGAAATGAGCAGTTCTTC	CSARDRGRAGNEQFF
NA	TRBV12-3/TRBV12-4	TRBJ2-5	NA	TGTGCCAGCAGTCCCGGGAGCCCAGAGACCCAGTACTTC	CASSPGSPETQYF
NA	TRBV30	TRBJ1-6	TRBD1	TGTGCCTGGAGCAAACAGGGGGCCACATCACCCCTCCACTTT	CAWSKQGATSPLHF
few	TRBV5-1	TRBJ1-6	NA	TGCGCCAGCAGCTTGGCAGGGTATGGGTCACCCCTCCACTTT	CASSLAGYGSPLHF
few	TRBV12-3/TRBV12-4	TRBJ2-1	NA	TGTGCCAGCAGGATTCCCGGGACTGCGAATGAGCAGTTCTTC	CASRIPGTANEQFF
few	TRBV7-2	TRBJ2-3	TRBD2	TGTGCCAGCAGCTGGAGTGCGGGAGGGCCATATACGCAGTATTTT	CASSWSAGGPYTQYF
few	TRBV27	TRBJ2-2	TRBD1	TGTGCCAGCAGTTTATTACACCCTGGACAGGGGATAAACACCGGGGAGCTGTTTTTT	CASSLLHPGQGINTGELFF
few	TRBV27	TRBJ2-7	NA	TGTGCCAGCAGCGCCCAGGGCGGGGGCCCGTACTTC	CASSAQGGGPYF
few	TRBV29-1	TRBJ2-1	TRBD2	TGCAGCGTTGAAACACCCCCCCGGACTAGTTATGAGCAGTTCTTC	CSVETPPRTSYEQFF
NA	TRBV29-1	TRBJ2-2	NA	TGCAGCGTTGGCCAGTCGAACACCGGGGAGCTGTTTTTT	CSVGQSNTGELFF
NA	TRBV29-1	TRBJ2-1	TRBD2	TGCAGCGTTGAATTGCGTAAGCGGGGGAACTACAATGAGCAGTTCTTC	CSVELRKRGNYNEQFF
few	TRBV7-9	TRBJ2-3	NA	TGTGCCAGCAGCCTAATAGTTGATACGCAGTATTTT	CASSLIVDTQYF
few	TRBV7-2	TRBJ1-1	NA	TGTGCCAGCAGTCAAGACACCCAGAACACTGAAGCTTTCTTT	CASSQDTQNTEAFF
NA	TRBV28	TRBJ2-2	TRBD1	TGTGCCAGCATCGGGGACAGAGCGAACACCGGGGAGCTGTTTTTT	CASIGDRANTGELFF
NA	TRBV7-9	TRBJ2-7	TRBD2	TGTGCCAGCAGCGGTAGCGGGGTATACTACGAGCAGTACTTC	CASSGSGVYYEQYF
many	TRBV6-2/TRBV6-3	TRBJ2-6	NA	TGTGCCAGCAGTTATTGGAAAACTGGGGCCAACGTCCTGACTTTC	CASSYWKTGANVLTF
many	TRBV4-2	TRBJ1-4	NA	TGTGCCAGCAGCCAAGCAGGAAATAATGAAAAACTGTTTTTT	CASSQAGNNEKLFF
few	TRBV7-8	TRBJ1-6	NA	TGTGCCAGCAGCTTAGGGTCCCGTGGGGTTATCTCACCCCTCCACTTT	CASSLGSRGVISPLHF
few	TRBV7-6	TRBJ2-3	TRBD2	TGTGCCAGCAGCTTATCTGCTAGTGGCGGGAGGGCCGGCACAGATACGCAGTATTTT	CASSLSASGGRAGTDTQYF
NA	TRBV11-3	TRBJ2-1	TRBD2	TGTGCCAGCAGCCAATTAGCGGGACGTGAGCAGTTCTTC	CASSQLAGREQFF
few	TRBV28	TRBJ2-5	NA	TGTGCCAGCAGCTCTCGTGCCGGGGGCCCACAAGAGACCCAGTACTTC	CASSSRAGGPQETQYF
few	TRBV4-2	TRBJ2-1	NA	TGTGCCAGCAGCCGCACTTGGGTAAGCTCCTACAATGAGCAGTTCTTC	CASSRTWVSSYNEQFF
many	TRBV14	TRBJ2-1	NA	TGTGCCAGCAGTTGGATAGCGGACGCTTACAATGAGCAGTTCTTC	CASSWIADAYNEQFF
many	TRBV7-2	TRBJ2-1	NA	TGTGCCAGCAGCTTGGACTGGACCAATGAGCAGTTCTTC	CASSLDWTNEQFF
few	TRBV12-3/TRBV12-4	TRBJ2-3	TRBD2	TGTGCCAGCAGCCCTAGCGGGGGGGCGGATACGCAGTATTTT	CASSPSGGADTQYF
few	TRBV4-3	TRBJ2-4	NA	TGCGCCAGCAGCCAAGATCGCGGGTCCAAAAACATTCAGTACTTC	CASSQDRGSKNIQYF